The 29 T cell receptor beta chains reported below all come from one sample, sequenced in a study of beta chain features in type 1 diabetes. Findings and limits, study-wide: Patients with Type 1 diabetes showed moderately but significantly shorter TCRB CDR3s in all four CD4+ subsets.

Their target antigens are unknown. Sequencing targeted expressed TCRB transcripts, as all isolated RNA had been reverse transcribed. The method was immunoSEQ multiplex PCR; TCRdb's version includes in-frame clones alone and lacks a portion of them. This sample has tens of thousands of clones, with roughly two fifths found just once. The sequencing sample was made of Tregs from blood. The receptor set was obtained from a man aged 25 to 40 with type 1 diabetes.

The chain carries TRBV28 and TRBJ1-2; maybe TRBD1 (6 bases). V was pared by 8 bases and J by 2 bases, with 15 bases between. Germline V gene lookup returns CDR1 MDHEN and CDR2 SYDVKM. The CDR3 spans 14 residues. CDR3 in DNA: TGTGCCAGCTCCGGGGGGCAGGGAAACTATGGCTACACCTTC. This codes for CASSGGQGNYGYTF.

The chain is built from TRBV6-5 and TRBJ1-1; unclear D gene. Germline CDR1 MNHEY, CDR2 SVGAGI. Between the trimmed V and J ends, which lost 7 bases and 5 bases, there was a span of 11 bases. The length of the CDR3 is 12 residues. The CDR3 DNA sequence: TGTGCCAGCATACAGTATCCAACTGAAGCTTTCTTT. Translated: CASIQYPTEAFF.

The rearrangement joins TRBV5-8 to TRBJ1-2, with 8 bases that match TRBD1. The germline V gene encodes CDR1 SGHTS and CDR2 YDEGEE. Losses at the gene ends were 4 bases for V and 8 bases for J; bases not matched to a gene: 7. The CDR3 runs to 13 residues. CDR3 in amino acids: CASSGPGGWGYTF. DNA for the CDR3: TGTGCCAGCAGCGGACCAGGGGGCTGGGGCTACACCTTC.

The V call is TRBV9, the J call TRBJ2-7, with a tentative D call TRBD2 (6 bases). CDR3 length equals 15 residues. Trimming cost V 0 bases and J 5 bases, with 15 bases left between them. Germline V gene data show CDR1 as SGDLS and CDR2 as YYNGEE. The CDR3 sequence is CASSVDPASDNEQYF. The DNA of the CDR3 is TGTGCCAGCAGCGTAGACCCGGCTAGCGATAACGAGCAGTACTTC.

The CDR3 is CASARQEGWGGNEQFF. The CDR3 DNA is TGTGCCAGCGCAAGACAGGAGGGGTGGGGGGGCAATGAGCAGTTCTTC. The genes are TRBV27 and TRBJ2-1, with D possibly being TRBD2 (7 bases). CDR3 length equals 16 residues. The V and J ends lost 8 bases and 6 bases respectively, with 23 bases between them. Per the germline V gene, CDR1 is MNHEY and CDR2 is SMNVEV (reference sequence).

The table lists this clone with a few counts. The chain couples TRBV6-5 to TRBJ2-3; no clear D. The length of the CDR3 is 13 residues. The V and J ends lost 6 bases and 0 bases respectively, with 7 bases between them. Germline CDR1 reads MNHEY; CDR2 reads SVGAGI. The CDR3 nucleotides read TGTGCCAGCAGGCTTCTAAGCACAGATACGCAGTATTTT. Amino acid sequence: CASRLLSTDTQYF.

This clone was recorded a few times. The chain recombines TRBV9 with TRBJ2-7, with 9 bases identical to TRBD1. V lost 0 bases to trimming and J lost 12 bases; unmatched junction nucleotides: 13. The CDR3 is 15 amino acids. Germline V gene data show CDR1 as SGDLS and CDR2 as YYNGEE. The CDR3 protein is CASSVDRGQYERVYF. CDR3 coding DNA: TGTGCCAGCAGCGTAGACAGGGGGCAGTATGAACGAGTGTACTTC.

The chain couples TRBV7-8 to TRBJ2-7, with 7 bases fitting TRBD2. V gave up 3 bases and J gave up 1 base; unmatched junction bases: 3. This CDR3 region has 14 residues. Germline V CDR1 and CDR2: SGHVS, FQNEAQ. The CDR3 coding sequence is TGTGCCAGCAGCTTTCGCGGGAGTTCCTACGAGCAGTACTTC. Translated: CASSFRGSSYEQYF.

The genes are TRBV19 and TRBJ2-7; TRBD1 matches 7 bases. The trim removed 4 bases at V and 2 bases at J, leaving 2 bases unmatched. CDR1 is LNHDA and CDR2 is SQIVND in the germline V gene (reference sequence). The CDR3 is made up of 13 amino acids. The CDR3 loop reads CASSTDRAYEQYF. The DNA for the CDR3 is TGTGCCAGTAGTACCGACAGGGCCTACGAGCAGTACTTC.

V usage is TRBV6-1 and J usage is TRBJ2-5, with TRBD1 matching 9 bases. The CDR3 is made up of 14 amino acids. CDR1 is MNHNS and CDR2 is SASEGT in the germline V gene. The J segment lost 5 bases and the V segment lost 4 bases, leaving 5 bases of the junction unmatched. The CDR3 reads CASSAGGTGETQYF. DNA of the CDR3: TGTGCCAGCAGTGCAGGAGGGACAGGGGAGACCCAGTACTTC.

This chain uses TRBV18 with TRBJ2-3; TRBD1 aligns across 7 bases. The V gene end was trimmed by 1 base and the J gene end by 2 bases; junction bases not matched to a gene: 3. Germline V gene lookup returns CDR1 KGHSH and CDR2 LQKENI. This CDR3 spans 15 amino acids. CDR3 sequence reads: CASSPQGAPTDTQYF. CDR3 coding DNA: TGTGCCAGCTCACCACAGGGGGCCCCCACAGATACGCAGTATTTT.

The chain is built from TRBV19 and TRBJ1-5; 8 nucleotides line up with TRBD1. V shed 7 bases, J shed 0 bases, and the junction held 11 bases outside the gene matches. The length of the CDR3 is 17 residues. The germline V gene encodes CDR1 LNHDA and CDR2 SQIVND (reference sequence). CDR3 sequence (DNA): TGTGCCAGTAAGTCTACAGGGGGGGGCTATAGCAATCAGCCCCAGCATTTT. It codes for CASKSTGGGYSNQPQHF.

The CDR3 DNA sequence: TGTGCCAGCAGCTTAAGGGGACAGGGGTCAAACACCGGGGAGCTGTTTTTT. It is translated as CASSLRGQGSNTGELFF. V and J are TRBV7-3 and TRBJ2-2; the match to TRBD1 covers 10 bases. Germline V lookup: CDR1 SGHTA, CDR2 FQGTGA. The V gene end was trimmed by 1 base and the J gene end by 2 bases; junction bases not matched to a gene: 4. The CDR3 runs to 17 residues.

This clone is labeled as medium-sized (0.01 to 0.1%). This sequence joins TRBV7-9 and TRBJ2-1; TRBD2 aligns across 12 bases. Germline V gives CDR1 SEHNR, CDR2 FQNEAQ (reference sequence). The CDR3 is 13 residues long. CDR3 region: CASETSGSSEQFF. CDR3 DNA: TGTGCTTCGGAGACTAGCGGGAGTTCTGAGCAGTTCTTC.

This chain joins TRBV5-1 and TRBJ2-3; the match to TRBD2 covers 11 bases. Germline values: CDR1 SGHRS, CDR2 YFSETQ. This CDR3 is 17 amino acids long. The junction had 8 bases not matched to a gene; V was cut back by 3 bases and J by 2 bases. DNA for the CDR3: TGCGCCAGCAGCTCCTTGGGACTAGCGGCCCCCACAGATACGCAGTATTTT. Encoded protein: CASSSLGLAAPTDTQYF.

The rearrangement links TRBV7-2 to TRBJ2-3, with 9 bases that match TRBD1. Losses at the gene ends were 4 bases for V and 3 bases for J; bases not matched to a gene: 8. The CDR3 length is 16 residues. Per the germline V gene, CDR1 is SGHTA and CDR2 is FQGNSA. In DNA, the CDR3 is TGTGCCAGCAGCTACAACAGGGGGCTAGGAACAGATACGCAGTATTTT. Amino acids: CASSYNRGLGTDTQYF. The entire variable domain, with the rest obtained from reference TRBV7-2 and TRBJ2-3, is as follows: GAGVSQSPSNKVTEKGKDVELRCDPISGHTALYWYRQSLGQGLEFLIYFQGNSAPDKSGLPSDRFSAERTGGSVSTLTIQRTQQEDSAVYLCASSYNRGLGTDTQYFGPGTRLTVL.

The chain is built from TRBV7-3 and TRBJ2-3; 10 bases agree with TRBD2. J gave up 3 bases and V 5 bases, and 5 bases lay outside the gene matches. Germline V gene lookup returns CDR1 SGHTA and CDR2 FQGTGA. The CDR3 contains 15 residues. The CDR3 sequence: CASSPSGSLTDTQYF. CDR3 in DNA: TGTGCCAGCAGCCCTAGCGGGAGTTTGACAGATACGCAGTATTTT.

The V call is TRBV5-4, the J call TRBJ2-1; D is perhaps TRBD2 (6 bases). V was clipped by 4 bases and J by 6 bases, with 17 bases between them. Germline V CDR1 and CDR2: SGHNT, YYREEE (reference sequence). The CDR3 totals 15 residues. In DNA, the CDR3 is TGTGCCAGCAGCACCAGTGGTGGGACTCTCAATGAGCAGTTCTTC. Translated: CASSTSGGTLNEQFF.

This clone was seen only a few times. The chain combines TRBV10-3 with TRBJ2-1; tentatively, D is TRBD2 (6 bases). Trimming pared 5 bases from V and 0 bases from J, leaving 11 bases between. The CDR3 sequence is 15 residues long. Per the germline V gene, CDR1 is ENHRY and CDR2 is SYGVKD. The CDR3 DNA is TGTGCCATCAGTTTACTAGCACCCTCCTACAATGAGCAGTTCTTC. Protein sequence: CAISLLAPSYNEQFF.

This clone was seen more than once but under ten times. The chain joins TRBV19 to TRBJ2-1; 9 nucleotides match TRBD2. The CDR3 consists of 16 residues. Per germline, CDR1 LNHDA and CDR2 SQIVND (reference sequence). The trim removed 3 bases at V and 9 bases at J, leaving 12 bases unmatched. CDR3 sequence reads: CASSIRGSGRVSEQFF. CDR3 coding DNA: TGTGCCAGTAGTATCAGAGGTAGCGGGAGAGTTAGTGAGCAGTTCTTC.

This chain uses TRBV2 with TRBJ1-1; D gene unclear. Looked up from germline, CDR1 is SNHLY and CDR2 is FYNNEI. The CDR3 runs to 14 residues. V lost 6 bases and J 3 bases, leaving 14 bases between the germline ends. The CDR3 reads CASSEPRGDTEAFF. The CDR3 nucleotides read TGTGCCAGCAGCGAGCCTCGCGGAGACACTGAAGCTTTCTTT.

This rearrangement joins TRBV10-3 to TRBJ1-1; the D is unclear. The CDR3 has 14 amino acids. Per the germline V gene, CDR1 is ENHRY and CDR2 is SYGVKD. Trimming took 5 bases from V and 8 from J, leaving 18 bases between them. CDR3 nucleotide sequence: TGTGCCATCAGTCCCCGGAGTGATTCTCCCGAAGCTTTCTTT. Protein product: CAISPRSDSPEAFF.

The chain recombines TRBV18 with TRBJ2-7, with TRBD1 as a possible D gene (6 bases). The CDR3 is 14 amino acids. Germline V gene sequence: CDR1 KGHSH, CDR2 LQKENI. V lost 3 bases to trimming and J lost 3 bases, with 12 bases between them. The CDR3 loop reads CASSPAGALYEQYF. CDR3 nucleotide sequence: TGTGCCAGCTCACCGGCAGGGGCTCTCTACGAGCAGTACTTC.

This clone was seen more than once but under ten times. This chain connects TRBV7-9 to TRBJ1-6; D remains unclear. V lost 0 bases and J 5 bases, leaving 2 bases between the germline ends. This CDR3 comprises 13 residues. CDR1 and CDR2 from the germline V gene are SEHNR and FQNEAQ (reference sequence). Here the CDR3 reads CASSLANNSPLHF. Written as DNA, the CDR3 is TGTGCCAGCAGCTTAGCTAATAATTCACCCCTCCACTTT.

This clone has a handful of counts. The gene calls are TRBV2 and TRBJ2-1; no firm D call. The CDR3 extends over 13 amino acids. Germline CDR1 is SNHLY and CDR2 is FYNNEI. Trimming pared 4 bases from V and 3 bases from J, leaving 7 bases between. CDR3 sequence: CASSGSGYNEQFF. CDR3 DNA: TGTGCCAGCAGTGGTTCCGGCTACAATGAGCAGTTCTTC.

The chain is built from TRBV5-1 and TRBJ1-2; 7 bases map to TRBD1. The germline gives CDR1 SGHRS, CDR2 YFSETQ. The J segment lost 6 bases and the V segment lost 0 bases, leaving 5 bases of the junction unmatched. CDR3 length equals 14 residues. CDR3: CASSLVRDSDGYTF. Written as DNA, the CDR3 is TGCGCCAGCAGCTTGGTCCGGGACAGCGATGGCTACACCTTC.

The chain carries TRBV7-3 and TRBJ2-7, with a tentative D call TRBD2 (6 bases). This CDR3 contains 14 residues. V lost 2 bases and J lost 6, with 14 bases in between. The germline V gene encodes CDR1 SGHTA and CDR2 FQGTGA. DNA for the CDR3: TGTGCCAGCAGCTTACGCGGGGAGAATTCCGAGCAGTACTTC. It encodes CASSLRGENSEQYF.

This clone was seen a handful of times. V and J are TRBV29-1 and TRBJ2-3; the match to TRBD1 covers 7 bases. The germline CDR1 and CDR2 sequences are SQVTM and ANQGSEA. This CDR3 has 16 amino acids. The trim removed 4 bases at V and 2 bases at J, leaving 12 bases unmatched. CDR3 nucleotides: TGCAGCGTTGTGGGATTAGGGGGCGCCCCCACAGATACGCAGTATTTT. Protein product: CSVVGLGGAPTDTQYF.

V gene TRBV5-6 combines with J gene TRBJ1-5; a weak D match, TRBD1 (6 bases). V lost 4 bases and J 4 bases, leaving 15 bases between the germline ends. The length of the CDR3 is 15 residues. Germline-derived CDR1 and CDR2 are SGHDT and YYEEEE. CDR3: CASSAFGTPNQPQHF. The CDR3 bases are TGTGCCAGCAGCGCGTTCGGGACACCAAATCAGCCCCAGCATTTT.